Listed below are T cell receptor beta chains from one sample, sequenced in a study of molecular identifiers for immune sequencing clone quantification. TCRdb ran MiXCR on the PCR reads and lists one entry per CDR3 protein. Counted here are about 640,000 distinct CDR3 sequences, about 20% occurring once; the ten biggest clones make up 0.75% to 0.95%. The source material was naive CD8+ T cells from blood, with Jurkat cell RNA spiked in. The receptors here all came from a human donor in good health. Some libraries in this study had Jurkat cell RNA spiked in. The CDR3 runs from the conserved cysteine through the conserved F or W. The D gene is left open where the match is weak. Clone size, where shown, is once, few, many, or a class for clones that have expanded.

cdr3_nt	cdr3_aa	v_call	j_call	clone_size	d_call
TGTGCCAGCAGCTGGGGACTAGCGGGAGGAGCAGAGACCCAGTACTTC	CASSWGLAGGAETQYF	TRBV14	TRBJ2-5	few	TRBD2
TGCGCCAGCAGCCCGACAGGGGGCAAAATGAACACTGAAGCTTTCTTT	CASSPTGGKMNTEAFF	TRBV5-1	TRBJ1-1	many	TRBD1
TGCGCCAGCAGCCGGGGACAGGAGAACTACGAGCAGTACTTC	CASSRGQENYEQYF	TRBV4-1	TRBJ2-7	many	TRBD1
TGTGCCACCAGCAGAGTCGTCAGGACGGAGGAGACCCAGTACTTC	CATSRVVRTEETQYF	TRBV15	TRBJ2-5	.	.
TGTGCTAGTGGGAGTGGGACGCAAGCTTTCTTT	CASGSGTQAFF	TRBV12-5	TRBJ1-1	many	.
TGTGCCAGCAGCTTGATAACGATCCCGGCAGGCAGGAAGAATTCACCCCTCCACTTT	CASSLITIPAGRKNSPLHF	TRBV5-6	TRBJ1-6	many	.
TGTGCCAGCAGCTTATTAGGGGGCGCGGGAACTGAAGCTTTCTTT	CASSLLGGAGTEAFF	TRBV7-3	TRBJ1-1	many	TRBD1
TGTGCCCAGGGACAGGGAGTGGAAAAACTGTTTTTT	CAQGQGVEKLFF	TRBV30	TRBJ1-4	many	TRBD1
TGTGCCAGCAGCTGGAGGACAGTCTCCTACGAGCAGTACTTC	CASSWRTVSYEQYF	TRBV11-2	TRBJ2-7	many	.
TGTGCCAGCAGCTTGGGACTAGCGGGTTATTCTAATGAGCAGTTCTTC	CASSLGLAGYSNEQFF	TRBV5-6	TRBJ2-1	once	TRBD2
TGCGCCAGCACTAGGTCCGACAATGAGCAGTTCTTC	CASTRSDNEQFF	TRBV5-1	TRBJ2-1	many	.
TGTGCCAGCACCCCCCCGGGGGGCCCCCTCCACTTT	CASTPPGGPLHF	TRBV12-3/TRBV12-4	TRBJ1-6	many	.
TGTGCCAGCAGTTTAGCTGGGGGAGGGCTTCTGAGGGAGACCCAGTACTTC	CASSLAGGGLLRETQYF	TRBV28	TRBJ2-5	.	TRBD2
TGTGCCAGCAGCGATCCTAGCGGGACTAGCACAGATACGCAGTATTTT	CASSDPSGTSTDTQYF	TRBV6-2/TRBV6-3	TRBJ2-3	many	TRBD2
TGTGCCAGCAGTCTAGACCAGTATAATTCACCCCTCCACTTT	CASSLDQYNSPLHF	TRBV28	TRBJ1-6	many	.
TGTGCCAGCAGTTACTCGGGGAAAGAGACCCAGTACTTC	CASSYSGKETQYF	TRBV6-2/TRBV6-3	TRBJ2-5	.	.
TGTGCCAGCAGCTTCGCCAAACTAGCGGGGGGCACGATAGAGACCCAGTACTTC	CASSFAKLAGGTIETQYF	TRBV7-9	TRBJ2-5	many	TRBD2
TGTGCCAGCAGCTTATGGGGGCGCACTGAAGCTTTCTTT	CASSLWGRTEAFF	TRBV7-3	TRBJ1-1	many	.
TGTGCCTGGGAACCTCAGAAGGACACTGAAGCTTTCTTT	CAWEPQKDTEAFF	TRBV30	TRBJ1-1	few	.
TGTGCCAGTGAGGGTTCTGCCGGGGAGCTGTTTTTT	CASEGSAGELFF	TRBV19	TRBJ2-2	many	.
TGCGCCAGCAGCCATCTCACACAGGGGAGTTACAATGAGCAGTTCTTC	CASSHLTQGSYNEQFF	TRBV4-3	TRBJ2-1	few	TRBD1
TGTGCCAGCAGCCAAGGTCAGCGGGAGAGGGTCACCGGGGAGCTGTTTTTT	CASSQGQRERVTGELFF	TRBV3-1	TRBJ2-2	many	TRBD2
TGCAGCATACCGAGGACAGGGGAGAATGAGCAGTTCTTC	CSIPRTGENEQFF	TRBV29-1	TRBJ2-1	many	TRBD1
TGTGCCAGCGGCTTAGGGGGGGTGGCCAATGAGCAGTTCTTC	CASGLGGVANEQFF	TRBV7-8	TRBJ2-1	.	.
TGTGCCAGCATGATAGGGAACACTGAAGCTTTCTTT	CASMIGNTEAFF	TRBV12-3/TRBV12-4	TRBJ1-1	.	.
TGTGCCAGCAGCTCCGGGACGAGCTCCTACGAGCAGTACTTC	CASSSGTSSYEQYF	TRBV9	TRBJ2-7	many	.